This note documents a single T cell receptor (beta chain) sequence. Its recognized antigen is unknown. No base-level quality is on record; no much larger clone is a single base apart. This entry comes from a study of blood T cell repertoires in COVID-19 (dated by TCRdb to 2019 to 2021). Looking at the study overall: Samples from collaborators originated in the United States, Italy and Spain and spanned both the acute and convalescent phases of COVID-19. Where available, HLA class I and class II types were taken from metadata supplied by the sample provider and were not determined by assay-based typing. Sample metadata almost always included a de-identified subject ID, COVID-19 status, age in years and sex. The dataset comprised deeply sampled blood TCRbeta repertoires from subjects exposed to, actively infected with, or recovered from COVID-19. The material from the prospective study consisted of cDNA or gDNA derived from T cells, B-cell-depleted T cells, or PBMCs. Samples came from the ongoing ImmuneRACE study (first 160 participants) plus 1,254 subjects from 6 global collaborators. The repertoires were released in a freely available public database meant as a resource for research on the immune response to SARS-CoV-2. What the authors observed across the whole study: The quantity of clinical and demographic metadata differed by source and by participant and was supplied without curation.

For this chain, trimming is 4 bases at the V end and 5 bases at the J end, and the number of junction bases without a gene match is 5. As encoded in the germline V gene (reference sequence), CDR1 is SGHNT while CDR2 is YYREEE. Including cysteine and phenylalanine, the CDR3 has 16 amino acids. This entry keeps only the CDR3 DNA: 48 bases, framed from base 1. TCRbeta CDR3 regions were amplified from genomic DNA by means of the immunoSEQ Assay, a bias-controlled multiplex PCR. The authors' pipeline ran thus. Nucleated cell counts per sample were estimated from amplification of reference gene primers within the assay. To quantify the absolute abundance of each unique TCRbeta CDR3 rearrangement, sequence reads were collapsed and filtered. For each sample, productive Simpson clonality was calculated as the square root of Simpson's diversity index over productive rearrangements. The immuneACCESS repertoire file appears here via TCRdb, limited to in-frame rearrangements. These files lack a portion of the clones; in checked studies, under half of the deficit traces to unresolved V genes, and the cause of the others is not known. The V and J calls and the clone size are those of that table, but D and trimming were determined from the DNA. For this sample the table gives some 450,000 clones, of which approximately 89% were detected only once. Roughly 12% of the sample is in the top ten clones.

At one collaborating source in Seattle, patients were enrolled during active infection and were followed longitudinally through the course of disease. Whole blood was collected in K2EDTA tubes by collaborating institutions according to the institutions' own protocols. Collaborator samples were shipped for TCRbeta analysis as frozen whole blood, isolated PBMCs, or DNA extracted from either sample type. Source material: peripheral blood. Recombination linked TRBV5-4 to TRBJ1-6; 11 junctional bases match TRBD1. This clonotype was obtained from a woman between 50 and 59 years old with COVID-19, enrolled during active disease. The nucleotides read TGTGCCAGCAGCCCGGACAGGGGGCTGAATAATTCACCCCTCCACTTT. Its translation reads: CASSPDRGLNNSPLHF.